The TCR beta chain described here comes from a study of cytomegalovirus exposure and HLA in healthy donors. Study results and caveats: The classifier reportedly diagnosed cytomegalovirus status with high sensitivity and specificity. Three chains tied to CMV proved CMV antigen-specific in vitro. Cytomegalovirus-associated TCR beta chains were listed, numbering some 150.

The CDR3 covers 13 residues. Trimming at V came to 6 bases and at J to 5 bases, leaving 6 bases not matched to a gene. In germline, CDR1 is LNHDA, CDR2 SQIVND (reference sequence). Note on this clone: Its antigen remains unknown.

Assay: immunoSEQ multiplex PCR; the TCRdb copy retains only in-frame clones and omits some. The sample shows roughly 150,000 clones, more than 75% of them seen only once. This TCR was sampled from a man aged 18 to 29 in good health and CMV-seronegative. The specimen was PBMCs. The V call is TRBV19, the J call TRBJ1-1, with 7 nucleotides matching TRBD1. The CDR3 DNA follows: TGTGCCAGTAGCCCGACAGGGAAAACTGAAGCTTTCTTT. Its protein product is CASSPTGKTEAFF.